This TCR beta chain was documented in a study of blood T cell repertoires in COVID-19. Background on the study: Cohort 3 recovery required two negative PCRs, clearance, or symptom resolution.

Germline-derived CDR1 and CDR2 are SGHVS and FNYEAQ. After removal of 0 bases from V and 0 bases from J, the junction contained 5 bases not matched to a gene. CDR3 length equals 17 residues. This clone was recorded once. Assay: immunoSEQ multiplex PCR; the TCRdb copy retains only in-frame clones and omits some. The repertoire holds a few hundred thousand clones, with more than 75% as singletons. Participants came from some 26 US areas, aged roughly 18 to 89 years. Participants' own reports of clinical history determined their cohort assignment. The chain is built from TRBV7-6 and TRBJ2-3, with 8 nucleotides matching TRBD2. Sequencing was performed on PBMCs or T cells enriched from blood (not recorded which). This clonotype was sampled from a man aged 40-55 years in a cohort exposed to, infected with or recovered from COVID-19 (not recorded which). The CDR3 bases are TGTGCCAGCAGCTTAGCCCCAGCGGGAGCGAGCACAGATACGCAGTATTTT. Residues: CASSLAPAGASTDTQYF. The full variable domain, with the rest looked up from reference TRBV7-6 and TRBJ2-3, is GAGVSQSPRYKVTKRGQDVALRCDPISGHVSLYWYRQALGQGPEFLTYFNYEAQQDKSGLPNDRFSAERPEGSISTLTIQRTEQRDSAMYRCASSLAPAGASTDTQYFGPGTRLTVL.